This T cell receptor beta chain originates from a study of T cells in narcolepsy. Study at large: Donors had narcolepsy type 1 or type 2, or were healthy controls.

Unmatched junction bases numbered 12, after V lost 4 bases and J lost 6 bases. This CDR3 contains 18 residues. From germline, CDR1 is SGHKS and CDR2 YYEKEE (reference sequence). Libraries were prepared by immunoSEQ multiplex PCR; TCRdb keeps only in-frame clonotypes and omits some of them. The profile shows some 35,000 clones, 81% of them singletons. Notes on the study in general: Comparing one patient's CSF and blood CD4+ clonotypes highlighted HCRT- and TRIB2-specific autoreactive clonotypes. Reportedly, autoreactive clonotypes were serially detected in patients' blood but not controls'.

In the case of this clone: Its specificity is unknown.

This chain joins TRBV5-5 and TRBJ2-2; 13 nucleotides align to TRBD2. This TCR came from a human donor in good health. The specimen sequenced was memory (CD45RA-) CD4+ T cells from blood. CDR3 amino acids: CASSPRGGTSGIAGELFF. The CDR3 DNA is TGTGCCAGCAGCCCCAGGGGCGGGACTAGCGGGATCGCCGGGGAGCTGTTTTTT.